This T cell receptor beta chain originates from a study of blood T cell repertoires in COVID-19. The CDR3 is 13 amino acids. Trimming removed 4 bases from V and 4 bases from J, with 10 bases in between. Germline assignment: CDR1 MNHEY and CDR2 SMNVEV (reference sequence). Produced via immunoSEQ multiplex PCR; TCRdb's table is partial and in-frame only. The table shows about 190,000 clones, with roughly four fifths occurring only once. The chain is built from TRBV27 and TRBJ1-2; D perhaps matches TRBD1 (5 bases). The TCR originated in a man in his forties or fifties who had recovered from COVID-19. Sequencing was done on a sample of peripheral blood. The CDR3 coding sequence is TGTGCCAGCAGTTCCGACGGGGGCTATGGCTACACCTTC. Amino acids: CASSSDGGYGYTF.